Here is one TCR beta chain with its context. What it recognizes is unknown. The ends lost 1 base at V and 8 bases at J; junction bases unmatched: 0. This CDR3 region has 13 residues. The germline gives CDR1 SEHNR, CDR2 FQNEAQ (reference sequence). Data came from immunoSEQ multiplex PCR; TCRdb stores just in-frame clones and leaves some out. The repertoire includes 200,000 to 300,000 clones, 90% of them detected once, and under 4% sits in the top ten. The entry originates in a study of cytomegalovirus exposure and HLA in healthy donors. Study summary: Later, an analysis reported that the 95 to 150 validation repertoires had used the same platform as the approximately 690 first-cohort repertoires. Points from the study as a whole: Around 160 TCR beta chains were listed as cytomegalovirus-associated. Despite most TCR sequences being rare, some public TCRs occurred in many donors.

The TCR sequence derives from a woman aged 25-40 years in good health and CMV-seronegative. The chain uses TRBV7-9 and TRBJ2-1, with 9 bases fitting TRBD1. Material: PBMCs. The CDR3 loop reads CASSLGQGDEQFF. The CDR3 nucleotides are TGTGCCAGCAGCTTAGGACAGGGGGATGAGCAGTTCTTC. Based on the CDR3 plus reference TRBV7-9 and TRBJ2-1, the full variable domain is DTGVSQNPRHKITKRGQNVTFRCDPISEHNRLYWYRQTLGQGPEFLTYFQNEAQLEKSRLLSDRFSAERPKGSFSTLEIQRTEQGDSAMYLCASSLGQGDEQFFGPGTRLTVL.